This TCR beta chain derives from a study of cytomegalovirus exposure and HLA in healthy donors. Whole-study context: The 120 validation repertoires, a later analysis reported, used the same platform as the roughly 660 repertoires from the first cohort.

Some clones are missing from TCRdb's copy, which holds only in-frame ones; the method was immunoSEQ multiplex PCR. The sample comprises under 300,000 clones, about 86% of which are singletons, and 0.95% to 1.1% rests with the top ten. Per germline, CDR1 MNHNS and CDR2 SASEGT. J gave up 3 bases and V 4 bases, and 8 bases lay outside the gene matches. This CDR3 region has 16 residues. Sequencing used PBMCs. This TCR came from a woman under 30 in good health and CMV-seronegative. The chain uses TRBV6-1 and TRBJ2-3; TRBD2 aligns across 9 bases. Here the CDR3 DNA reads TGTGCCAGCAGTGGGGGCCTCCTAGCGGGAACAGATACGCAGTATTTT. This encodes CASSGGLLAGTDTQYF.